The present TCR beta chain was sequenced within a study of blood T cell repertoires in COVID-19. CDR3 length: 15 amino acids. CDR1 is SQVTM and CDR2 is ANQGSEA in the germline V gene. V gave up 1 base and J gave up 4 bases, with 13 bases separating them. Measured with immunoSEQ multiplex PCR; TCRdb has only the in-frame clones, and not every one. The sample includes about 240,000 clones, roughly 91% seen only once; the top ten take 0.99%. The sample was peripheral blood. The chain links TRBV29-1 to TRBJ2-2, with D perhaps TRBD1 (6 bases). The origin of this receptor is a woman in her thirties or forties who had recovered from COVID-19. The CDR3: CSVEGQGSGTGELFF. The CDR3 DNA sequence: TGCAGCGTTGAAGGTCAGGGGTCCGGCACCGGGGAGCTGTTTTTT.